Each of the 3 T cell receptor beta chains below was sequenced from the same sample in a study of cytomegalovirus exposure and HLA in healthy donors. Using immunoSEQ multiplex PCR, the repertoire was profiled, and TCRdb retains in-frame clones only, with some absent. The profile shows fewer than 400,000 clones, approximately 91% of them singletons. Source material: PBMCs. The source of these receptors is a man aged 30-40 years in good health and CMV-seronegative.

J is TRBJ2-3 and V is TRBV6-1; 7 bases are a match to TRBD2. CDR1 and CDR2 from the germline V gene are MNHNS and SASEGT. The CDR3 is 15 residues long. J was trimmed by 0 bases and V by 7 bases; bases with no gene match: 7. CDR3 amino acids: CASTRASGSTDTQYF. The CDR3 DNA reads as TGTGCCAGCACCCGGGCTAGCGGAAGCACAGATACGCAGTATTTT.

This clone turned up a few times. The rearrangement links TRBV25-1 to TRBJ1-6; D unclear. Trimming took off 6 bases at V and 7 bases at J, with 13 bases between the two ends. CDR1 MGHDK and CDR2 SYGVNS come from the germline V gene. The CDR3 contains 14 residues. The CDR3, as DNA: TGTGCCAGCAGCCCGACGGGTCTCAATTCACCCCTCCACTTT. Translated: CASSPTGLNSPLHF.

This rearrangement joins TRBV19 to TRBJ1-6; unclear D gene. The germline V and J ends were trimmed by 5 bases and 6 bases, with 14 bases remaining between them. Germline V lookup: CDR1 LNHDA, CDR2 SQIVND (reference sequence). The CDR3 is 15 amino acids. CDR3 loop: CASSWGAGANSPLHF. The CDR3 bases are TGTGCCAGTAGTTGGGGAGCAGGTGCTAATTCACCCCTCCACTTT.